These 30 T cell receptor beta chains were all obtained from the same sample, sequenced in a study of CXCR3-negative and CXCR3-positive naive CD8 T cells. The study, taken as a whole, reports: Researchers report that CXCR3-positive naive cells carry more hydrophobic TRB CDR3s than CXCR3-negative naive cells.

All TRB cDNA libraries came from 5' RACE performed with UMI labels. TCRdb reprocessed the 5' RACE reads, with one entry per CDR3 protein and no DNA. Found here are approximately 100,000 distinct CDR3 sequences; the top ten clones hold approximately 0.38%. No antigens are known for them. Sequencing was done on a sample of naive CXCR3+ CD8+ T cells from blood. Subset specified: CD45RO-CCR7+CD27+CD95- naive CD8+ T cells expressing CXCR3 (TNR3+). These receptors came from a human donor in good health. Some clones in this sample may be carry-over from other donors' samples.

V and J are TRBV7-9 and TRBJ2-2; TCRdb picks TRBD1, but there is no DNA to check that call. Germline-derived CDR1 and CDR2 are SEHNR and FQNEAQ (reference sequence). CDR3 length: 16 residues. CDR3: CASSSGQGPPTGELFF. Variable domain in full (rest from reference TRBV7-9 and TRBJ2-2): DTGVSQNPRHKITKRGQNVTFRCDPISEHNRLYWYRQTLGQGPEFLTYFQNEAQLEKSRLLSDRFSAERPKGSFSTLEIQRTEQGDSAMYLCASSSGQGPPTGELFFGEGSRLTVL.

The chain combines TRBV7-9 with TRBJ2-7; there is no DNA to check the TCRdb D call of TRBD1. Germline loops: CDR1 SEHNR, CDR2 FQNEAQ (reference sequence). This CDR3 has 15 residues. CDR3: CASSLVGGAGEEQYF.

The rearrangement links TRBV7-6 to TRBJ1-1; TCRdb picks TRBD1, but there is no DNA to check that call. Per germline, CDR1 SGHVS and CDR2 FNYEAQ. The CDR3 is 16 amino acids. The CDR3 sequence is CASSPGTGFPLTEAFF.

The chain links TRBV12-3 or TRBV12-4 to TRBJ2-7; as DNA is missing, the TRBD1 call by TCRdb cannot be tested. CDR3 length equals 16 residues. CDR3 loop: CASSFPGSADSYEQYF.

The J gene is TRBJ2-1, the V gene TRBV5-1; without DNA, the TCRdb call of TRBD1 cannot be checked. There are 15 residues in the CDR3. Germline V CDR1 and CDR2: SGHRS, YFSETQ. CDR3 sequence: CASSDGTGLFNEQFF.

V and J are TRBV2 and TRBJ2-2; TCRdb calls TRBD2, which cannot be checked without DNA. CDR3 length equals 13 residues. The germline V gene has CDR1 SNHLY and CDR2 FYNNEI. CDR3 amino acids: CASGGGIPGELFF. Drawing the rest from reference TRBV2 and TRBJ2-2, the complete variable domain is EPEVTQTPSHQVTQMGQEVILRCVPISNHLYFYWYRQILGQKVEFLVSFYNNEISEKSEIFDDQFSVERPDGSNFTLKIRSTKLEDSAMYFCASGGGIPGELFFGEGSRLTVL.

V usage is TRBV7-9 and J usage is TRBJ2-5. Germline values: CDR1 SEHNR, CDR2 FQNEAQ (reference sequence). The CDR3 has 14 residues. The CDR3: CASSLDGFQETQYF.

V usage is TRBV6-6 and J usage is TRBJ1-6; lacking DNA, the TRBD1 call made by TCRdb goes unchecked. Germline V CDR1 and CDR2: MNHNY, SVGAGI (reference sequence). This CDR3 is 15 amino acids long. CDR3 region: CASSPPTGSNSPLHF.

The rearrangement joins TRBV5-4 to TRBJ1-1; there is no DNA to check the TCRdb D call of TRBD1. CDR3 length: 12 residues. In germline, CDR1 is SGHNT, CDR2 YYREEE (reference sequence). This chain's CDR3 is CASNVRGSEDFF.

The rearrangement joins TRBV7-3 to TRBJ2-1; checking the TCRdb D call of TRBD2 is not possible without DNA. The CDR3 length is 15 residues. Germline values: CDR1 SGHTA, CDR2 FQGTGA. CDR3 sequence: CASSRLAGSYNEQFF.

The CDR3 region is CSVVHGGYGYTF. V usage is TRBV29-1 and J usage is TRBJ1-2; TCRdb indicates TRBD1, and absent DNA this call remains unverified. CDR3 length: 12 amino acids. The germline gives CDR1 SQVTM, CDR2 ANQGSEA.

The chain uses TRBV27 and TRBJ2-7; TCRdb returns TRBD2, unconfirmable since there is no DNA. Germline V gives CDR1 MNHEY, CDR2 SMNVEV (reference sequence). The CDR3 contains 15 residues. The CDR3: CASRIETSGTYEQYF.

The rearrangement joins TRBV29-1 to TRBJ2-2. The V gene's germline CDR1 is SQVTM and CDR2 ANQGSEA. CDR3 length: 12 residues. The CDR3 protein is CSASGNTGELFF.

V is TRBV9 and J is TRBJ2-1. CDR1 is SGDLS, CDR2 YYNGEE, per germline. The CDR3 extends over 13 amino acids. CDR3 amino acids: CASSGDRYNEQFF.

CDR3 sequence reads: CASSLEWGNTGELFF. The chain is built from TRBV7-7 and TRBJ2-2; the D call of TRBD1 rests on TCRdb alone, since no DNA is present to check it. The CDR3 covers 15 residues. In germline, CDR1 is SSHAT, CDR2 FNYEAQ (reference sequence).

The chain combines TRBV15 with TRBJ1-2; TCRdb calls TRBD1, which cannot be checked without DNA. The CDR3 is 17 amino acids. Germline V lookup: CDR1 LNHNV, CDR2 YYDKDF (reference sequence). The CDR3 here is CATSSRDRGPDGYGYTF.

The chain has TRBV12-3 or TRBV12-4 and TRBJ2-3. The CDR3 totals 13 residues. The CDR3 here is CASSPSDTETQYF.

The chain employs TRBV29-1 and TRBJ1-1; the D gene TCRdb calls, TRBD1, cannot be checked with no DNA. CDR3 length equals 11 residues. Germline V gene sequence: CDR1 SQVTM, CDR2 ANQGSEA. CDR3 residues: CSVRTSFWAFF.

This sequence joins TRBV6-5 and TRBJ2-6. Germline CDR1 and CDR2: MNHEY and SVGAGI. This CDR3 is built from 18 residues. The CDR3 spells CASSYSGYLGSGANVLTF.

The rearrangement joins TRBV28 to TRBJ1-3. There are 14 residues in the CDR3. Germline CDR1 MDHEN, CDR2 SYDVKM. The CDR3 here is CASSIGIVGNTIYF. The entire variable domain, with the rest obtained from reference TRBV28 and TRBJ1-3, is as follows: DVKVTQSSRYLVKRTGEKVFLECVQDMDHENMFWYRQDPGLGLRLIYFSYDVKMKEKGDIPEGYSVSREKKERFSLILESASTNQTSMYLCASSIGIVGNTIYFGEGSWLTVV.

This chain connects TRBV30 to TRBJ2-7; without DNA, the TCRdb call of TRBD1 cannot be checked. CDR1 GTSNPN and CDR2 SVGIG come from the germline V gene (reference sequence). CDR3 size: 15 residues. CDR3 residues: CAWSSRVHISYEQYF.

CDR3 residues: CASSLVGTGGMNTEAFF. The chain employs TRBV7-9 and TRBJ1-1; no DNA is available, so the TRBD1 call from TCRdb remains unchecked. Germline values: CDR1 SEHNR, CDR2 FQNEAQ (reference sequence). The CDR3 contains 17 residues.

V is TRBV6-6 and J is TRBJ2-3; the D call from TCRdb, TRBD1, cannot be confirmed without DNA. Germline V gene lookup returns CDR1 MNHNY and CDR2 SVGAGI (reference sequence). This CDR3 has 14 residues. This CDR3 reads CASSEVAGTDTQYF.

The gene calls are TRBV10-2 and TRBJ2-5; absent DNA, TCRdb's TRBD2 call cannot be checked. The V gene's germline CDR1 is WSHSY and CDR2 SAAADI. The CDR3 runs 18 residues. CDR3: CASSEQRTSGGSGETQYF.

The chain couples TRBV7-9 to TRBJ2-7; there is no DNA to check the TCRdb D call of TRBD1. CDR1 is SEHNR, CDR2 FQNEAQ, per germline (reference sequence). The CDR3 runs 12 residues. The CDR3 protein is CASSSGHGKAYF. Full variable domain (remainder filled in from reference TRBV7-9 and TRBJ2-7): DTGVSQNPRHKITKRGQNVTFRCDPISEHNRLYWYRQTLGQGPEFLTYFQNEAQLEKSRLLSDRFSAERPKGSFSTLEIQRTEQGDSAMYLCASSSGHGKAYFGPGTRLTVT.

The chain employs TRBV7-6 and TRBJ2-1; TCRdb picks TRBD1, but there is no DNA to check that call. The CDR3 has 15 amino acids. From germline, CDR1 is SGHVS and CDR2 FNYEAQ. The CDR3 spells CASSLGSGGADEQFF.

This rearrangement joins TRBV15 to TRBJ2-5; the D call of TRBD2 rests on TCRdb alone, since no DNA is present to check it. Germline lookup yields CDR1 LNHNV and CDR2 YYDKDF (reference sequence). This CDR3 comprises 16 residues. CDR3 region: CATSTRLAGVWETQYF.

The V and J genes are TRBV13 and TRBJ2-2; without DNA, the TCRdb call of TRBD1 cannot be checked. Per the germline V gene, CDR1 is PRHDT and CDR2 is FYEKMQ (reference sequence). The CDR3 has 20 residues. CDR3 loop: CASSSQSGTGVFSNTGELFF.

This CDR3 is CASRPTGSYEQYF. The chain is built from TRBV7-3 and TRBJ2-7; TCRdb reports TRBD1, a call that lacks DNA to check it against. CDR1 is SGHTA, CDR2 FQGTGA, per germline. The CDR3 runs 13 residues. The full variable domain, in which reference TRBV7-3 and TRBJ2-7 provide the parts outside the CDR3, is GAGVSQTPSNKVTEKGKYVELRCDPISGHTALYWYRQSLGQGPEFLIYFQGTGAADDSGLPNDRFFAVRPEGSVSTLKIQRTERGDSAVYLCASRPTGSYEQYFGPGTRLTVT.

This chain uses TRBV28 with TRBJ2-1; TCRdb indicates TRBD1, and absent DNA this call remains unverified. This CDR3 contains 14 residues. Germline-derived CDR1 and CDR2 are MDHEN and SYDVKM. CDR3 loop: CASSLGTGWDEQFF. The whole variable domain, filled in from reference TRBV28 and TRBJ2-1, reads DVKVTQSSRYLVKRTGEKVFLECVQDMDHENMFWYRQDPGLGLRLIYFSYDVKMKEKGDIPEGYSVSREKKERFSLILESASTNQTSMYLCASSLGTGWDEQFFGPGTRLTVL.